Sequencing of this TCR beta chain was carried out in a study of Graves' ophthalmopathy and Graves' hyperthyroidism (dated by TCRdb to 2016 to 2019). Regarding the study in general: Stable hyperthyroidism was defined as no progression to ophthalmopathy within 18 months of follow-up. A discovery set of 90 to 100 patients (around 40 ophthalmopathy, 55 to 65 stable hyperthyroidism) was enrolled to explore V-J signatures distinguishing ophthalmopathy from hyperthyroidism. Once sampling was done, hyperthyroidism patients were given methimazole at a starting dose of 30 mg daily, while ophthalmopathy patients were given high-dose intravenous methylprednisolone. In six hyperthyroidism patients, T-cell repertoires of thyroid tissue and blood were compared. The study used signatures of the TCR beta repertoire to tell Graves' ophthalmopathy apart from Graves' hyperthyroidism and to predict which patients would progress to ophthalmopathy. An independent validation cohort was composed of approximately 18 hyperthyroidism patients and around 15 patients who later progressed from hyperthyroidism to ophthalmopathy. In total, approximately 130 blood samples were TCR-sequenced: 43 ophthalmopathy, some 75 hyperthyroidism and some 17 hyperthyroidism-to-ophthalmopathy patients. Study-level results and caveats: Sample size was not statistically predetermined, and group allocation was not concealed from the investigators. Most of the expanded thyroid clonotypes with a frequency above 0.001 were also detected in blood, and it was suggested that the thyroid immune response may be reflected by blood repertoires. In validation, the model predicted ophthalmopathy progression with more than 55% sensitivity and roughly 78% specificity; around twelve predicted patients were CT-confirmed with GO in a median of 6.5 months. In cross-validation, the 13-signature model distinguished ophthalmopathy from stable hyperthyroidism with just over 85% sensitivity and roughly 81% specificity, and in the test set the corresponding values were approximately 79% and 70%.

For repertoire sequencing, TCR beta CDR3 regions were amplified from RNA transcripts. The first round of RT-PCR was done with HTBI primers and the Qiagen OneStep RT-PCR kit, and was followed by a second round of multiplex PCR, then size selection and purification. Sequencing of the libraries was carried out on an Illumina HiSeq2000 in paired-end mode with 100 bp reads. On the study's bioinformatics: Reads were processed with SOAPnuke, discarding reads with adapters, uncalled bases, mean Phred below 15, or no exact constant-primer or identifier match. High-quality paired reads were merged with COPE v1.2.5. Each unique nucleotide sequence was defined as a clonotype, and clonotypes were aligned to IMGT TRB V, D and J references with MiTCR v1.1. The analysis was limited to V-J combinations with a frequency above 0.0001, which together covered roughly 99% of the repertoires. For each V-J combination, a TCR clonal expansion and chaos score was defined as F50 clonal expansion divided by the chaos observed in the TCRdist matrix. Features were reduced by Welch's t-statistics and random forest to approximately 12 V-J combinations, which fed a naive Bayes classifier. Thyroid-blood repertoire similarity was quantified with the Morisita-Horn index. The public sequencing data were trimmed at Q25 with fastp and processed into clonotypes with MiXCR by TCRdb, which kept only in-frame beta chains. For every CDR3 protein sequence, its rows merge into one entry that carries the most common genes and DNA. The V and J calls follow TCRdb's processing rather than the paper's. In this sample the table shows 900,000 to 1,200,000 distinct CDR3 sequences, 35% to 40% of which occur a single time. The ten largest clones add up to roughly 11% of the sample.

This clonotype was observed at least ten times. Its antigen is not yet known. Base qualities are not at hand, and no much larger clone is one base apart. Patients with hyperthyroidism were aged 18 to 65 years, had been newly diagnosed, and had a disease duration of less than 2 months. Patients with other autoimmune diseases, uncontrolled infections, pregnancy or lactation were excluded. Diagnosis relied on clinical symptoms, serum thyroxine, TRAb, thyroid ultrasound and orbital computed tomography. Total RNA was extracted using Trizol reagent, and RNA quality was checked on an Agilent 2100 Bioanalyzer. The trim is 6 bases for V and 2 bases for J, with a gap of 10 bases between the germline ends. Spanning cysteine to phenylalanine, the CDR3 consists of 13 amino acids. Only the CDR3 part of the read is kept: 39 bases, read in frame from the first base. CDR1 is given as MNHEY and CDR2 as SVGAGI, both from the germline V gene.

Sequencing was carried out using peripheral blood or thyroid tissue (not recorded which). This receptor was taken from an adult man with Graves' hyperthyroidism. The chain is made from TRBV6-5 and TRBJ2-5; a weak D assignment points to TRBD1 (6 bases agree). This receptor has the CDR3 CASRSGQQETQYF. The bases are TGTGCCAGCAGGTCTGGACAGCAAGAGACCCAGTACTTC.